This entry concerns a single T cell receptor (beta chain). Its specific antigen is unknown. It has no much larger one-base neighbor in the sample; base qualities were not kept. TCRbeta CDR3 regions were amplified from genomic DNA by means of the immunoSEQ Assay, a bias-controlled multiplex PCR. The authors processed their data as follows. The number of nucleated cells in each sample was estimated by amplification of reference gene primers within the assay. To quantify the absolute abundance of each unique TCRbeta CDR3 rearrangement, sequence reads were collapsed and filtered. For each sample, productive Simpson clonality was calculated as the square root of Simpson's diversity index over productive rearrangements. The clones in this table, taken by TCRdb from immuneACCESS, are in-frame only. Not every clone is retained; where verified, under half of the shortfall comes from an unresolved V gene, and the cause of the rest is unknown. V, J and clone size are taken as reported in that table, and D and trimming were inferred from the DNA itself. Present in this sample are some 230,000 clones, roughly nine tenths of which were seen just once. Jointly, the top ten make up about 3.3% of the sample.

The data stem from a study of blood T cell repertoires in COVID-19 (dated by TCRdb to 2018 to 2021). About the investigation overall: Samples from collaborators originated in the United States, Italy and Spain and spanned both the acute and convalescent phases of COVID-19. The material from the prospective study consisted of cDNA or gDNA derived from T cells, B-cell-depleted T cells, or PBMCs. The dataset comprised deeply sampled blood TCRbeta repertoires from subjects exposed to, actively infected with, or recovered from COVID-19. The repertoires were released in a freely available public database intended as a resource for research on the immune response to SARS-CoV-2. Samples were obtained from the ongoing ImmuneRACE study (first 160 participants) and from over 1,000 subjects provided by 6 global collaborators. Nearly every sample came with metadata listing a de-identified subject ID, COVID-19 status, age in years and sex. Where HLA class I and class II types were available, the types were taken from metadata supplied by the sample provider, not from assay-based typing.

Participants in the prospective study were aged roughly 18 to 89 years, lived in more than 20 United States geographic areas, and enrolled through a virtual design. In the prospective study, participants were assigned to cohorts based on the clinical history participants reported in a screening survey and a study questionnaire. Each participant in the prospective study had whole blood, serum and a nasopharyngeal or oropharyngeal swab collected by mobile phlebotomists. Participants in the prospective study had the option to provide additional blood draws and questionnaires over a 2-month period. Prospective study blood samples were shipped either frozen or at room temperature before DNA extraction. V loses 4 bases, J loses 8 bases, and the germline ends lie 21 bases apart. There are 15 amino acids in the CDR3, from cysteine to phenylalanine inclusive. Here the CDR3 DNA is all that survives: 45 bases in frame from base 1. Taken from the germline V gene, the CDR1 and CDR2 loops are SGDLS and YYNGEE.

Beyond this particular receptor, the publication reports: The quantity of clinical and demographic metadata differed by source and by participant and was supplied without curation.

The V and J genes are TRBV9 and TRBJ1-2; no D gene can be assigned with confidence. The receptor's source is a woman aged 18-30 years in a cohort exposed to, infected with or recovered from COVID-19 (not recorded which). Sequenced sample: PBMCs or T cells enriched from blood (not recorded which). The CDR3 has the sequence CASSPRSNPIAGYTF. The nucleotide sequence reads as follows: TGTGCCAGCAGCCCCCGCAGCAATCCAATAGCGGGCTACACCTTC. This CDR3, with the reference TRBV9 and TRBJ1-2 proteins standing in past its ends, gives the full variable domain DSGVTQTPKHLITATGQRVTLRCSPRSGDLSVYWYQQSLDQGLQFLIQYYNGEERAKGNILERFSAQQFPDLHSELNLSSLELGDSALYFCASSPRSNPIAGYTFGSGTRLTVV.